The rows below give T cell receptor beta chains drawn from one sample of a study of blood T cell repertoires in COVID-19. Clones were sequenced by immunoSEQ multiplex PCR, and TCRdb holds only the in-frame ones, with some missing. This sample yields about 110,000 clones, of which about 87% are seen a single time; 6.8% belongs to the top ten. The material sequenced was peripheral blood. These receptors were taken from a man in his forties or fifties with active or convalescent COVID-19. CDR3s include the opening cysteine and the closing phenylalanine or tryptophan. Clone size, where shown, is once, few, many, or a class for clones that have expanded.

v_call cdr3_length clone_size cdr3_aa
TRBV28 16 - CASSLVKRGGGTEAFF
TRBV29-1 15 - CSTEALWAGVNEQFF
TRBV28 15 - CASSYPTGPNQPQHF
TRBV2 14 - CASSVRGPGGEQFF
TRBV7-2 16 - CASSLVGPLAGNEQFF
TRBV10-3 16 - CAISEGTSGSVDEQFF
TRBV28 16 - CASSFDPGLAGGQQFF
TRBV30 15 - CACWRTPQGANGYTF
TRBV12-5 17 - CASGLVLGTGESYGYTF
TRBV7-9 15 - CALGGTSGRSDTQYF
TRBV5-6 15 - CASSLGGGSGEKLFF
TRBV4-2 14 - CASSRFTSTDTQYF
TRBV18 16 - CASSAQPGAGGQPQHF
TRBV27 14 - CASSPLQDNYGYTF
TRBV2 14 - CARGDRESYNEQFF
TRBV15 14 - CATSRDNRVETQYF
TRBV21-1 15 once CASSRGTAAGQPQHF
TRBV19 15 - CASSAGTSVYNEQFF
TRBV24-1 17 - CATSYGVAGGPGETQYF
TRBV27 16 - CASSLSSGSSTGELFF
TRBV15 16 - CATSRDRPGGKETQYF
TRBV28 13 - CASSLLGEAEQYF
TRBV28 17 - CASSFPHLASGADTQYF
TRBV6-5 16 - CASSYSSGRGGGEQYF
TRBV6-1 14 - CASSETGHNSPLHF
TRBV3-1/TRBV3-2 15 - CASSQVRKLGNTIYF
TRBV27 13 - CASSFGTINTQYF
TRBV12-3/TRBV12-4 13 - CASSLFRAVELFF
TRBV5-1 14 - CASSLLQDQETQYF
TRBV14 15 - CASSPTGTGSTEAFF
TRBV5-6 16 few CASSLGLAENTGELFF